What follows are 13 T cell receptor beta chains derived from one specimen sequenced in a study of T cells in Graves' hyperthyroidism and ophthalmopathy. It was RNA transcripts that yielded the amplified TCR beta CDR3 regions. The primer set for the first-round RT-PCR of the TCR CDR3 was HTBI. TCRdb analysed the multiplex PCR reads with MiXCR anew, one entry per CDR3 protein. The sample consists of approximately 510,000 distinct CDR3 sequences, 35% to 50% of them appearing once. Sequenced material: peripheral blood or thyroid tissue (not recorded which). These receptors all come from an adult woman with Graves' disease, either hyperthyroidism or ophthalmopathy (not recorded which).

The genes are TRBV2 and TRBJ1-1, with D perhaps matching TRBD1 (6 bases). The CDR3 extends over 15 amino acids. V shed 5 bases and J shed 1 base, with 14 bases lying between them. Germline V lookup: CDR1 SNHLY, CDR2 FYNNEI. In nucleotides, the CDR3 is TGTGCCAGCAGTTTATTGGGGGGCTGGAACACTGAAGCTTTCTTT. Its translation: CASSLLGGWNTEAFF.

This clonotype was counted at least ten times. J is TRBJ2-5 and V is TRBV6-1; D is perhaps TRBD1 (6 bases). The germline V gene encodes CDR1 MNHNS and CDR2 SASEGT. The CDR3 is 13 amino acids. Trimming took off 3 bases at V and 4 bases at J, with 9 bases between the two ends. This CDR3 reads CASSEGRGETQYF. CDR3 DNA sequence: TGTGCCAGCAGTGAGGGCAGGGGAGAGACCCAGTACTTC.

This chain joins TRBV29-1 and TRBJ2-3; TRBD2 agrees at 8 bases. Losses at the gene ends were 6 bases for V and 8 bases for J; bases not matched to a gene: 10. The CDR3 runs 13 residues. CDR1 is SQVTM, CDR2 ANQGSEA, per germline. CDR3 nucleotides: TGCAGCGTCGCGGGAGGACGGGACGGTACGCAGTATTTT. Translated: CSVAGGRDGTQYF.

The table lists this clonotype with a few counts. This rearrangement joins TRBV4-3 to TRBJ2-3; D remains unclear. The CDR3 sequence is 15 residues long. Germline CDR1 is LGHNA and CDR2 is YSLEER. V shed 1 base and J shed 7 bases, with 15 bases lying between them. In DNA, the CDR3 is TGCGCCAGCAGCCAAGTCTTGGTCGGGTCACATACGCAGTATTTT. It specifies CASSQVLVGSHTQYF.

The chain employs TRBV20-1 and TRBJ2-5; a weak D match, TRBD2 (5 bases). Germline V gene data show CDR1 as DFQATT and CDR2 as SNEGSKA (reference sequence). The V end was cut by 7 bases, the J end by 5 bases, with 11 bases between. The CDR3 is made up of 11 amino acids. The CDR3 DNA is TGCAGTGGAAATAGCGAGGAGACCCAGTACTTC. Protein: CSGNSEETQYF.

This clonotype was detected a few times. V usage is TRBV6-1 and J usage is TRBJ2-7; D may be TRBD1 (5 bases). Germline V gives CDR1 MNHNS, CDR2 SASEGT. V was clipped by 1 base and J by 12 bases, with 19 bases between them. This CDR3 spans 14 amino acids. CDR3 nucleotides: TGTGCCAGCAGTGAAGGTCCAGGGAACTGGTACAGGTACTTC. This codes for CASSEGPGNWYRYF.

The chain combines TRBV19 with TRBJ1-4, with D possibly TRBD1 on 5 matching bases. CDR1 is LNHDA and CDR2 is SQIVND in the germline V gene (reference sequence). Trimming removed 2 bases from V and 8 bases from J, with 9 bases in between. This CDR3 spans 13 amino acids. CDR3 loop: CASSIPGDEKLFF. The CDR3 coding sequence is TGTGCCAGTAGTATACCGGGGGACGAAAAACTGTTTTTT.

This clonotype was found once. The gene calls are TRBV20-1 and TRBJ1-1; D not resolved. Germline assignment: CDR1 DFQATT and CDR2 SNEGSKA (reference sequence). Trimming took 3 bases from V and 6 from J, leaving 20 bases between them. The CDR3 sequence is 15 residues long. DNA of the CDR3: TGCAGTGCTAGGGCTCCCCTCCGGGGTTCCGCTGAAGCTTTCTTT. The encoded protein is CSARAPLRGSAEAFF.

This clonotype appeared once. This chain links TRBV7-9 with TRBJ1-2; a weak D match, TRBD1 (6 bases). The germline V gene encodes CDR1 SEHNR and CDR2 FQNEAQ (reference sequence). CDR3 length: 13 residues. The CDR3 protein is CLVDGQPGYGYTF. The CDR3 region has the DNA TGTCTTGTTGATGGACAGCCGGGCTATGGCTACACCTTC.

This clonotype was counted many times. The V and J genes are TRBV11-1 and TRBJ1-3; perhaps TRBD1 as D (6 bases). This CDR3 has 14 residues. Deletions cut 7 bases from V and 3 bases from J, with 13 bases between. Germline-derived CDR1 and CDR2 are SGHAT and FQDESV (reference sequence). CDR3 protein: CASTSGVDGNTIYF. In DNA, the CDR3 is TGTGCCAGCACCTCAGGGGTCGATGGAAACACCATATATTTT.

The chain combines TRBV7-9 with TRBJ2-2; D is possibly TRBD2 (5 bases). V was clipped by 1 base and J by 6 bases, with 9 bases between them. The CDR3 runs to 14 residues. Germline V lookup: CDR1 SEHNR, CDR2 FQNEAQ (reference sequence). The DNA for the CDR3 is TGTGCCAGCAGCTTAGGACTATCGGCCGGGGAGCTGTTTTTT. This encodes CASSLGLSAGELFF.

This clonotype was recorded at least ten times. V gene TRBV11-3 combines with J gene TRBJ1-1, with a tentative D call TRBD1 (5 bases). CDR3 length equals 15 residues. Trimming removed 0 bases from V and 1 base from J, with 9 bases in between. Germline CDR1 reads SGHNT; CDR2 reads YENEEA. DNA for the CDR3: TGTGCCAGCAGCTTAGAGGCGGGGACGAACACTGAAGCTTTCTTT. It specifies CASSLEAGTNTEAFF. The full variable domain, rest sourced from reference TRBV11-3 and TRBJ1-1, is EAGVVQSPRYKIIEKKQPVAFWCNPISGHNTLYWYLQNLGQGPELLIRYENEEAVDDSQLPKDRFSAERLKGVDSTLKIQPAELGDSAVYLCASSLEAGTNTEAFFGQGTRLTVV.

Of note for this clonotype: One junction end disagrees with the germline gene, perhaps due to a read error. The chain carries TRBV11-2 and TRBJ1-1; perhaps TRBD1 as D (6 bases). The CDR3 is 9 amino acids. CDR1 is SGHAT, CDR2 FQNNGV, per germline. CDR3 sequence reads: CASSLDTGF. The CDR3 DNA follows: TGTGCCAGCAGCTTAGATACAGGGTTT.